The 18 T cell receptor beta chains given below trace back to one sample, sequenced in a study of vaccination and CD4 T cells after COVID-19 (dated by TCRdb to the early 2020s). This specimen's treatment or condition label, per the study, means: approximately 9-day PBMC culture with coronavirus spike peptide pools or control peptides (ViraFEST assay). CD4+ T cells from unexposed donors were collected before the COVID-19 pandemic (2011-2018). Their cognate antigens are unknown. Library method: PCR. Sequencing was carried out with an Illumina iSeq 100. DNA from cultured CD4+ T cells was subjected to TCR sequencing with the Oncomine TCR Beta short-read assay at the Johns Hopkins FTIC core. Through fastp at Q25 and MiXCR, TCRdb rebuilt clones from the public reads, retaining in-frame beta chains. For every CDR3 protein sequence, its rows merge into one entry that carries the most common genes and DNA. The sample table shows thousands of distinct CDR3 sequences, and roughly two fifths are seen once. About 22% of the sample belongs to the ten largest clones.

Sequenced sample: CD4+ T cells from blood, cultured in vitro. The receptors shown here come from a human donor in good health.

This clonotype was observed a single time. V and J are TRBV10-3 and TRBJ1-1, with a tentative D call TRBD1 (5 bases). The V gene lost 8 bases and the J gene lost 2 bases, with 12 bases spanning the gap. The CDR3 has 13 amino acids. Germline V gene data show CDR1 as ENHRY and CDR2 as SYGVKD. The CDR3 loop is CAIEDGGNTEAFF. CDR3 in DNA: TGTGCCATCGAAGACGGGGGAAACACTGAAGCTTTCTTT.

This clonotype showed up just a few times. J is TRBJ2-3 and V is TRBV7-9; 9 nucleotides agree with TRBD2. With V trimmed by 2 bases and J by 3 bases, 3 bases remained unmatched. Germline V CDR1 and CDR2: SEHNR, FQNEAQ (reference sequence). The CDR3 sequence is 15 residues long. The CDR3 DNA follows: TGTGCCAGCAGCTTACTAGCGGGGCTGACAGATACGCAGTATTTT. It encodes CASSLLAGLTDTQYF.

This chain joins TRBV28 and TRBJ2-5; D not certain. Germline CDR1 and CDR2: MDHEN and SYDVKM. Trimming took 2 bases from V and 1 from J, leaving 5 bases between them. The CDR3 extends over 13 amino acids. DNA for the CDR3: TGTGCCAGCAGTTTAGTAGGCCAAGAGACCCAGTACTTC. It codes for CASSLVGQETQYF.

For the CDR3, the DNA is TGTGCCAGCAGTTACTCAGGGAATGATCAGCCCCAGCATTTT. Its protein is CASSYSGNDQPQHF. This chain uses TRBV6-5 with TRBJ1-5; D ambiguous. V was cut by 0 bases and J by 5 bases, with 8 bases left in between. The CDR3 loop spans 14 amino acids. CDR1 and CDR2 from the germline V gene are MNHEY and SVGAGI.

CDR3 loop: CASSYAEMSSGYTF. The DNA for the CDR3 is TGTGCCAGCAGTTACGCTGAAATGTCGAGCGGCTACACCTTC. The chain carries TRBV6-5 and TRBJ1-2; D is uncertain. V was cut by 2 bases and J by 8 bases, with 15 bases left in between. This CDR3 is built from 14 residues. Germline V gene data show CDR1 as MNHEY and CDR2 as SVGAGI.

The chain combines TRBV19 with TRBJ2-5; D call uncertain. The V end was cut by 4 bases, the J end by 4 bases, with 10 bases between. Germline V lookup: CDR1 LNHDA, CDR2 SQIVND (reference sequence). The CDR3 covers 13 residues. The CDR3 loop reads CASSRQAIETQYF. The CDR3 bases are TGTGCCAGTAGTAGGCAGGCCATAGAGACCCAGTACTTC.

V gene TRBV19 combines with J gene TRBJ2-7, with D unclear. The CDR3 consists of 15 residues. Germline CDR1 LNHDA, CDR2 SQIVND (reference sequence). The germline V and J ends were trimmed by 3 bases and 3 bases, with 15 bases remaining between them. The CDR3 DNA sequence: TGTGCCAGTAGTATCGAATCAGGCCGAGACTACGAGCAGTACTTC. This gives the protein CASSIESGRDYEQYF. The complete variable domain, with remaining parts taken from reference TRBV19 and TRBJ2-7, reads DGGITQSPKYLFRKEGQNVTLSCEQNLNHDAMYWYRQDPGQGLRLIYYSQIVNDFQKGDIAEGYSVSREKKESFPLTVTSAQKNPTAFYLCASSIESGRDYEQYFGPGTRLTVT.

The CDR3 loop reads CASSSGGNTIYF. The CDR3 nucleotides read TGTGCCAGCAGCTCAGGTGGAAACACCATATATTTT. V is TRBV7-2 and J is TRBJ1-3; D gene ambiguous. CDR3 length: 12 amino acids. Trimming pared 4 bases from V and 3 bases from J, leaving 4 bases between. Looked up from germline, CDR1 is SGHTA and CDR2 is FQGNSA.

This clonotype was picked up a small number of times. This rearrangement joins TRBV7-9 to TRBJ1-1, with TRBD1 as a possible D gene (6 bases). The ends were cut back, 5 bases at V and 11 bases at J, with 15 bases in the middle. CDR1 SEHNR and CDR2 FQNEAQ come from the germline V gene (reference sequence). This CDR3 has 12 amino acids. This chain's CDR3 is CASSRDIESAFF. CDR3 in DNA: TGTGCCAGCAGCCGGGACATAGAGTCGGCTTTCTTT.

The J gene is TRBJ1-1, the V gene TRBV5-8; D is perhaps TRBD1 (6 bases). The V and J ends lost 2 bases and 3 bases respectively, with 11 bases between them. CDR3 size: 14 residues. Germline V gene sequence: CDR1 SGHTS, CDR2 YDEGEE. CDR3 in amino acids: CASSLGGRDTEAFF. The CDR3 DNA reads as TGTGCCAGCAGCTTAGGGGGGCGCGACACTGAAGCTTTCTTT.

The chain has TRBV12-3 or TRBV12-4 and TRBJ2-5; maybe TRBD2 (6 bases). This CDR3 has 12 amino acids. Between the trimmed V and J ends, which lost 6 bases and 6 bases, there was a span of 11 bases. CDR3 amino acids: CASSGDSKTQYF. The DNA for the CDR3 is TGTGCCAGCAGCGGGGACTCAAAGACCCAGTACTTC.

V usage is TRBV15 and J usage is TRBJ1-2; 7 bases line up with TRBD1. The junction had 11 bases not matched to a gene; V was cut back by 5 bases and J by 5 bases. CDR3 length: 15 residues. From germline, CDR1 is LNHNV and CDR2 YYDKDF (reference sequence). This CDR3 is CATSRGQRNSYGYTF. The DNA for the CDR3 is TGTGCCACCAGCCGGGGACAGCGGAACTCTTATGGCTACACCTTC. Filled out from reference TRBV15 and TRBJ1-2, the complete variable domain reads DAMVIQNPRYQVTQFGKPVTLSCSQTLNHNVMYWYQQKSSQAPKLLFHYYDKDFNNEADTPDNFQSRRPNTSFCFLDIRSPGLGDTAMYLCATSRGQRNSYGYTFGSGTRLTVV.

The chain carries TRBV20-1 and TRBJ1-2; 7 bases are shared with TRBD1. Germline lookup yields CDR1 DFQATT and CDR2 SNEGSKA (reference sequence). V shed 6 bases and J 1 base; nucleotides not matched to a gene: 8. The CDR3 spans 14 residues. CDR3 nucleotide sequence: TGCAGTGCCAGGGAGGGGGCCGATAACTATGGCTACACCTTC. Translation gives CSAREGADNYGYTF.

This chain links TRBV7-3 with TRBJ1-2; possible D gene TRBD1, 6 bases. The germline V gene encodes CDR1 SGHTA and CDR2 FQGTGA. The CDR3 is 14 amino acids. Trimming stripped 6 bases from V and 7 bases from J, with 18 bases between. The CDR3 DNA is TGTGCCAGCAGTCCTTCGTTGGGGGGCGTTGGCTACACCTTC. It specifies CASSPSLGGVGYTF.

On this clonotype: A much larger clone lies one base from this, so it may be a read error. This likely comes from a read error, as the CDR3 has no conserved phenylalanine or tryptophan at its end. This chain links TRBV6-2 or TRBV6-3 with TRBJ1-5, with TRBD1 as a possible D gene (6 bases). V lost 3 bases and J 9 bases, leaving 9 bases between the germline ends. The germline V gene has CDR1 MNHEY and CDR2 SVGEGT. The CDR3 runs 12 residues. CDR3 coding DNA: TGTGCCAGCAGTTATATGGACAGGCCCCAGCATTCT. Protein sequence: CASSYMDRPQHS.

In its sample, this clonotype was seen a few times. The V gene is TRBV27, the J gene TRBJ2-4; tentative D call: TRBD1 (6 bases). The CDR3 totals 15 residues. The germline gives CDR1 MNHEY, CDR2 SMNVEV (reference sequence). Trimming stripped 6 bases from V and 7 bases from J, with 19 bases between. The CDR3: CASREGNRAGNIQYF. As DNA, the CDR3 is TGTGCCAGCAGGGAAGGGAACAGGGCGGGTAACATTCAGTACTTC.

The CDR3 coding sequence is TGCAGCGTTGTTTTGGAAGACATGAACACTGAAGCTTTCTTT. This encodes CSVVLEDMNTEAFF. The chain uses TRBV29-1 and TRBJ1-1; no clear D gene. This CDR3 has 14 amino acids. V shed 4 bases and J shed 0 bases, with 12 bases lying between them. CDR1 SQVTM and CDR2 ANQGSEA come from the germline V gene.

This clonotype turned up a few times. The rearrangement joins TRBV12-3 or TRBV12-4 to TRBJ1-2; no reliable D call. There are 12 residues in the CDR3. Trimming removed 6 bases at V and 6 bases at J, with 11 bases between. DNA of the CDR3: TGTGCCAGCAGCCTAGTCGGGGATGGCTACACCTTC. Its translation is CASSLVGDGYTF.